The rows below give T cell receptor beta chains drawn from one sample of a study of technical replicates of blood from a few donors. Using immunoSEQ multiplex PCR, the repertoire was profiled, and TCRdb retains in-frame clones only, with some absent. Found here are more than 65,000 clones, around 96% of them singletons; the top ten hold approximately 0.3%. Sample: T cells isolated from PBMCs. All receptors come from a human donor in good health. Each CDR3 is given with its conserved first and last residue.

v_gene,j_gene,CDR3aa
TRBV27,TRBJ2-7,CASSSPAGAPSYEQYF
TRBV5-4,TRBJ2-2,CASSFQTGQGRTGELFF
TRBV7-6,TRBJ2-1,CASSLAYSPYNEQFF
TRBV6-5,TRBJ1-3,CASSYGRQGPNTIYF
TRBV5-1,TRBJ2-1,CASSFRDRGRDEQFF
TRBV11-2,TRBJ1-4,CASSLMEGQGREKLFF
TRBV27,TRBJ2-5,CASSSVDREETQYF
TRBV6-1,TRBJ1-3,CASSEMGTGSFNTIYF
TRBV6-1,TRBJ1-1,CANTLDRGLTEAFF
TRBV6-5,TRBJ2-7,CASSYGQGGYEQYF